This TCR beta chain is drawn from a study of metastatic and nonmetastatic thyroid tumors. Remarks on this clone: Its antigen is as yet unknown.

J gave up 9 bases and V 9 bases, and 17 bases lay outside the gene matches. This CDR3 region has 15 residues. CDR1 is WNHNN, CDR2 SYGVQD, per germline (reference sequence). Every patient underwent thyroid surgery untreated. Study outcomes and limitations: When malignant thyroid tumors were compared with benign nodules, TCR beta diversity was reportedly significantly higher in the malignant tumors. This held in both blood and tumor samples.

TCRdb re-called clones via MiXCR from the PCR reads. Among tens of thousands of clones, approximately 31% were seen once, and the ten largest hold more than 15%. The TCR sequence derives from a female donor with papillary thyroid cancer or a benign thyroid nodule (not recorded which). Some clones in this sample may be carry-over from other donors' samples. Sequencing was performed on tumor tissue. The chain carries TRBV10-1 and TRBJ2-1; 7 nucleotides agree with TRBD1. The CDR3 DNA is TGCGCCAGTAGTCCCCTAGCAGGGGGTAACATTGAGCAGTTCTTC. It translates to CASSPLAGGNIEQFF.